This is a list of T cell receptor beta chains from one sample in a study of liver allograft versus peripheral blood T cells. A single record per CDR3 protein comes from TCRdb applying MiXCR to the reads. The data show under 15,000 distinct CDR3 sequences, with about 20% seen just once and roughly 13% held by the top ten. Every receptor here comes from a human patient who had a liver transplant. The T cells may come from the graft donor. Both conserved end residues are part of each CDR3. The order of the fields is CDR3 DNA, CDR3 protein, clone size, V gene, J gene, D gene. A D gene is named only where the DNA matches it firmly. The size of a clone is reported for some rows only, either as once, few or many, or as a class for expanded clones.

TGTGCCAGCAGTGTGTGGGGGCAGGGGACTAATGAAAAACTGTTTTTT	CASSVWGQGTNEKLFF	medium-sized	TRBV6-1	TRBJ1-4	-
TGTGCTAGTGGTTTGTCCCTGGGGGGGGCGTACAATGAGCAGTTCTTC	CASGLSLGGAYNEQFF	few	TRBV12-5	TRBJ2-1	-
TGCAGTGCTAGAAGGGACCTCGGGACTAGCGGAAACAATGAGCAGTTCTTC	CSARRDLGTSGNNEQFF	-	TRBV20-1	TRBJ2-1	TRBD2
TGTGCCAGCAGCTTGGGGACACCCAACTATGGCTACACCTTC	CASSLGTPNYGYTF	many	TRBV7-2	TRBJ1-2	-
TGTGCCAGCAGCCAACTAGATCCCAAGGTGGAAGATACGCAGTATTTT	CASSQLDPKVEDTQYF	-	TRBV3-2	TRBJ2-3	-
TGTGCCAGCAGCGGGGGGGGGACTAATGAAAAACTGTTTTTT	CASSGGGTNEKLFF	few	TRBV12-3/TRBV12-4	TRBJ1-4	-
TGTGCCAGCAGTTTCTCTCCCTTCGGGGGGGCCAACGTCCTGACTTTC	CASSFSPFGGANVLTF	many	TRBV27	TRBJ2-6	-
TGTGCCAGCTCACAAAGGACAGGGGTGGGTACAGATACGCAGTATTTT	CASSQRTGVGTDTQYF	once	TRBV18	TRBJ2-3	TRBD1
TGTGCCAGCAGCTTACCCATAATCGGGACAGGGGATGGCTACACCTTC	CASSLPIIGTGDGYTF	-	TRBV5-6	TRBJ1-2	TRBD1
TGTGCCAGCAGCATTAGCGGGGACGGTGAAAAACTGTTTTTT	CASSISGDGEKLFF	few	TRBV7-9	TRBJ1-4	-
TGTGCCAGCAGTTTGTTCCGGGGTGATCAAGAGACCCAGTACTTC	CASSLFRGDQETQYF	medium-sized	TRBV27	TRBJ2-5	-
TGTGCCAGCAGTTATTGGGGGGGGCGGGGAGATACGCAGTATTTT	CASSYWGGRGDTQYF	medium-sized	TRBV6-5	TRBJ2-3	-
TGTGCCAGCAAGCGGCCGGCCTACAATGAGCAGTTCTTC	CASKRPAYNEQFF	medium-sized	TRBV13	TRBJ2-1	-
TGTGCCAGCAGCTTGGGATCTGGGAGTTTTTCCGAAAAACTGTTTTTT	CASSLGSGSFSEKLFF	-	TRBV5-6	TRBJ1-4	-
TGTGCCAGCAGCCCCGGGTCTGGAAACACCATATATTTT	CASSPGSGNTIYF	-	TRBV28	TRBJ1-3	-
TGCAGCCTTAATTCCCTAGCGGGAGATCTATCAGATACGCAGTATTTT	CSLNSLAGDLSDTQYF	many	TRBV29-1	TRBJ2-3	TRBD2
TGTGCCAGCAGCCTCACTACTTCCCGCACCCAGTTCTTC	CASSLTTSRTQFF	many	TRBV5-6	TRBJ2-1	-
TGTGCCAGCAGCTTGCGGGGGCAAGGAAACACCATATATTTT	CASSLRGQGNTIYF	-	TRBV5-6	TRBJ1-3	-
TGCAGTGGGGACAGGGTAGAGGCAGATACGCAGTATTTT	CSGDRVEADTQYF	few	TRBV20-1	TRBJ2-3	TRBD1
TGTGCCAGCAGTTTGATCGGACAGGGGGGCGAGCAGTACTTC	CASSLIGQGGEQYF	-	TRBV12-3/TRBV12-4	TRBJ2-7	TRBD1
TGTGCCAGCAGTGGGACAGGGATTTGGAATGAGCAGTTCTTC	CASSGTGIWNEQFF	-	TRBV28	TRBJ2-1	TRBD1
TGTGCCAGCAGATTACGGACAGGGGGCGTTACCACCGGGGAGCTGTTTTTT	CASRLRTGGVTTGELFF	medium-sized	TRBV13	TRBJ2-2	TRBD1
TGTGCCTGGAGCCTCGGGACAGTCTCCACCGGGGAGCTGTTTTTT	CAWSLGTVSTGELFF	-	TRBV30	TRBJ2-2	TRBD1
TGTGCCAGCAGCTTGCCGGGACAGGGTGTCTACACCTTC	CASSLPGQGVYTF	many	TRBV5-6	TRBJ1-2	TRBD1
TGTGCCAGCAGCGGACCCTGGGGGGGAGGGACAGATACGCAGTATTTT	CASSGPWGGGTDTQYF	few	TRBV5-4	TRBJ2-3	TRBD2
TGTGCCACCAATGATCCGGGACTAGCGGGAGGCGAGCAGTTCTTC	CATNDPGLAGGEQFF	few	TRBV24-1	TRBJ2-1	TRBD2
TGTGCCAGCACACCGGACTTCCCTAACACCGGGGAGCTGTTTTTT	CASTPDFPNTGELFF	-	TRBV12-3/TRBV12-4	TRBJ2-2	-
TGTGCCAGCACCGGTCGGGGTAGCGGCTCCTACGAGCAGTACTTC	CASTGRGSGSYEQYF	medium-sized	TRBV6-2/TRBV6-3	TRBJ2-7	-
TGTGCCAGCAGCTTAGTCGGTCTTGATCAGCCCCAGCATTTT	CASSLVGLDQPQHF	few	TRBV7-2	TRBJ1-5	-
TGTGCCAGCAGTAAATACTCCTACGAGCAGTACTTC	CASSKYSYEQYF	many	TRBV28	TRBJ2-7	-
TGTGCCAGCAGTTATGCGGGGCAGGGGTCACCCCTCCACTTT	CASSYAGQGSPLHF	many	TRBV6-6	TRBJ1-6	-
TGTGCCAGCAGTCTCGGAGCGGGAGGGACGACCTCTCGCACAGATACGCAGTATTTT	CASSLGAGGTTSRTDTQYF	-	TRBV12-3/TRBV12-4	TRBJ2-3	TRBD2
TGTGCCAGCAGTTTAGGGGGACCCGGGGCCCAGTACTTC	CASSLGGPGAQYF	-	TRBV12-3/TRBV12-4	TRBJ2-5	-
TGTGCCAGCAGTCCCAATAAAATCGGACTAGTAGTGACAGATACGCAGTATTTT	CASSPNKIGLVVTDTQYF	medium-sized	TRBV28	TRBJ2-3	TRBD2
TGTGCCAGCAGTTATTATCGACTAGCGGGTGAGCAGTTCTTC	CASSYYRLAGEQFF	many	TRBV6-5	TRBJ2-1	TRBD2
TGTGCCTGGAGTGCACCTTTCCAAGAGACCCAGTACTTC	CAWSAPFQETQYF	many	TRBV30	TRBJ2-5	-
TGTGCCAGCAGCCAGGGACCTTTGCCCAATCAGCCCCAGCATTTT	CASSQGPLPNQPQHF	-	TRBV5-6	TRBJ1-5	-
TGCAGTGCCCTACCACTCGGGGGCGCGCAGGAAAAACTGTTTTTT	CSALPLGGAQEKLFF	-	TRBV20-1	TRBJ1-4	-
TGTGCCAGCAGCTTAGCGTATACAGCAGCTAACTATGGCTACACCTTC	CASSLAYTAANYGYTF	-	TRBV7-9	TRBJ1-2	-
TGTGCCAGCAGCGCGGGACAGGGGGTTAGATCACCCCTCCACTTT	CASSAGQGVRSPLHF	-	TRBV9	TRBJ1-6	TRBD1
TGTGCCAGCTCACCACCACCAGCTACATCGGCAACTAATGAAAAACTGTTTTTT	CASSPPPATSATNEKLFF	medium-sized	TRBV18	TRBJ1-4	-
TGTGCCATCAGTGGGACGTTAGCCTACGAGCAGTACTTC	CAISGTLAYEQYF	medium-sized	TRBV10-3	TRBJ2-7	-
TGTGCCAGCAGTTATCGGGCTCCGGTGTACGGGGAAAAACTGTTTTTT	CASSYRAPVYGEKLFF	medium-sized	TRBV27	TRBJ1-4	-
TGTGCCAGCAGCTCGGACAGGGGGCGCAGGGGTGGCTACACCTTC	CASSSDRGRRGGYTF	many	TRBV5-4	TRBJ1-2	TRBD1
TGTGCCAGCAGTTCCCCAGGGGGCAGCCAAGAGACCCAGTACTTC	CASSSPGGSQETQYF	-	TRBV27	TRBJ2-5	TRBD1
TGCAGCGTTGGGGGGGGGACCTACGAGCAGTACTTC	CSVGGGTYEQYF	medium-sized	TRBV29-1	TRBJ2-7	TRBD2
TGTGCCAGCAGAAGCCAGACAGGTCTTACCTACGAGCAGTACTTC	CASRSQTGLTYEQYF	many	TRBV6-1	TRBJ2-7	-
TGTGCCATCGGGAGCGCGTTAAGCTACGAGCAGTACTTC	CAIGSALSYEQYF	few	TRBV10-3	TRBJ2-7	-
TGTGCCAGCAGCGGTAGCGGGGGGGCCTTGACAGATACGCAGTATTTT	CASSGSGGALTDTQYF	few	TRBV5-4	TRBJ2-3	TRBD2
TGCAGTGCTACACAACGCTATAATTCACCCCTCCACTTT	CSATQRYNSPLHF	few	TRBV20-1	TRBJ1-6	-
TGTGCCAGCAGCTTGGACCTCTCTGGGGCCAACGTCCTGACTTTC	CASSLDLSGANVLTF	-	TRBV5-5	TRBJ2-6	-
TGTGCCAGTAGTGTCCCATGGCGATCCTCTGGGGCCAACGTCCTGACTTTC	CASSVPWRSSGANVLTF	medium-sized	TRBV19	TRBJ2-6	-
TGTGCCTCAACCCTCTTTGGGACCCCAACGGCGGAAGCTTTCTTT	CASTLFGTPTAEAFF	many	TRBV30	TRBJ1-1	-
TGCAGTGCTGGGGCCGGTGAGCAGTTCTTC	CSAGAGEQFF	-	TRBV20-1	TRBJ2-1	-
TGTGCCAGCAGCGGGACAGCTTTTAATGAAAAACTGTTTTTT	CASSGTAFNEKLFF	-	TRBV6-5	TRBJ1-4	TRBD1